The 28 T cell receptor beta chains in this list originate from one sample, sequenced in a study of blood T cell repertoires in COVID-19. Only in-frame clones appear in the TCRdb table, and some are missing; sequencing was by immunoSEQ multiplex PCR. The sample yields approximately 250,000 clones, approximately 85% seen once. What was sequenced was peripheral blood. All receptors derive from a man in his forties or fifties with COVID-19, enrolled during active disease.

This clone has a handful of counts. V usage is TRBV12-3 or TRBV12-4 and J usage is TRBJ2-1; D unclear. This CDR3 comprises 12 residues. The ends were cut back, 3 bases at V and 6 bases at J, with 6 bases in the middle. For the CDR3, the DNA is TGTGCCAGCAGTTTTCCAGGCAATGAGCAGTTCTTC. It translates to CASSFPGNEQFF.

The chain recombines TRBV7-2 with TRBJ1-2; the D is unclear. Germline V lookup: CDR1 SGHTA, CDR2 FQGNSA. The CDR3 runs 12 residues. V was clipped by 4 bases and J by 3 bases, with 6 bases between them. The CDR3 spells CASSSGDYGYTF. In nucleotides, the CDR3 is TGTGCCAGCAGCTCCGGGGACTATGGCTACACCTTC.

V gene TRBV5-4 combines with J gene TRBJ2-2, with D possibly TRBD2 on 6 matching bases. V lost 4 bases, J lost 0 bases, and 10 bases lay in between. Germline lookup yields CDR1 SGHNT and CDR2 YYREEE (reference sequence). This CDR3 spans 15 amino acids. The CDR3 sequence is CASSRGLANTGELFF. The CDR3, as DNA: TGTGCCAGCAGCCGGGGACTGGCGAACACCGGGGAGCTGTTTTTT.

The chain has TRBV11-2 and TRBJ2-1, with 7 bases aligning to TRBD2. The trim removed 0 bases at V and 5 bases at J, leaving 4 bases unmatched. CDR1 and CDR2 (germline): SGHAT, FQNNGV. CDR3 size: 15 residues. The DNA for the CDR3 is TGTGCCAGCAGCTTAGATCCAGCGGGGAACAATGAGCAGTTCTTC. This encodes CASSLDPAGNNEQFF.

The chain carries TRBV19 and TRBJ1-3; no firm D call. V was shortened by 7 bases and J by 1 base, with 5 bases between the two germline ends. Per germline, CDR1 LNHDA and CDR2 SQIVND (reference sequence). The CDR3 sequence is 12 residues long. In DNA form, the CDR3 reads TGTGCCAGTACCACTTCTGGAAACACCATATATTTT. It encodes CASTTSGNTIYF.

This clone was seen just once. This chain connects TRBV11-1 to TRBJ1-1, with TRBD1 matching 10 bases. CDR3 size: 16 residues. J gave up 4 bases and V 2 bases, and 7 bases lay outside the gene matches. Germline V gene lookup returns CDR1 SGHAT and CDR2 FQDESV (reference sequence). CDR3 nucleotides: TGTGCCAGCAGCTTACGGACAGGGGGTCGGATCACTGAAGCTTTCTTT. Its translation is CASSLRTGGRITEAFF. Full variable domain (missing parts from reference TRBV11-1 and TRBJ1-1): EAEVAQSPRYKITEKSQAVAFWCDPISGHATLYWYRQILGQGPELLVQFQDESVVDDSQLPKDRFSAERLKGVDSTLKIQPAELGDSAMYLCASSLRTGGRITEAFFGQGTRLTVV.

V is TRBV9 and J is TRBJ2-4; maybe TRBD2 (6 bases). V was clipped by 4 bases and J by 8 bases, with 16 bases between them. CDR3 size: 14 residues. Germline loops: CDR1 SGDLS, CDR2 YYNGEE. The CDR3 loop is CASSPTGGNDIQYF. In DNA, the CDR3 is TGTGCCAGCAGCCCTACGGGCGGGAACGACATTCAGTACTTC. The complete variable domain, with remaining parts taken from reference TRBV9 and TRBJ2-4, reads DSGVTQTPKHLITATGQRVTLRCSPRSGDLSVYWYQQSLDQGLQFLIQYYNGEERAKGNILERFSAQQFPDLHSELNLSSLELGDSALYFCASSPTGGNDIQYFGAGTRLSVL.

The chain links TRBV19 to TRBJ2-7; D might be TRBD2 (5 bases). CDR1 and CDR2 from the germline V gene are LNHDA and SQIVND (reference sequence). V dropped 5 bases and J dropped 5 bases, with 13 bases sitting between them. The CDR3 extends over 13 amino acids. The CDR3 DNA follows: TGTGCCAGTAGTGGCGGGTCCCCAGACGAGCAGTACTTC. Translated, it gives CASSGGSPDEQYF.

This clone has just one count. The chain has TRBV29-1 and TRBJ2-3; a possible D gene is TRBD2 (5 bases). Germline V gene lookup returns CDR1 SQVTM and CDR2 ANQGSEA. Trimming left V 3 bases short and J 9 bases short, with 7 bases between. The CDR3 is made up of 10 amino acids. The CDR3 DNA reads TGCAGCGTTGAGGGAGAAACGCAGTATTTT. It specifies CSVEGETQYF.

The genes are TRBV4-2 and TRBJ1-2, with no clear D. The germline V gene has CDR1 LGHNA and CDR2 YNFKEQ. The length of the CDR3 is 13 residues. V was cut by 1 base and J by 6 bases, with 9 bases left in between. The CDR3 is CASSQGSGDGYTF. For the CDR3, the DNA is TGTGCCAGCAGCCAAGGATCGGGTGATGGCTACACCTTC.

This chain connects TRBV9 to TRBJ1-6, with 8 positions matching TRBD1. The CDR3 length is 15 residues. J was trimmed by 12 bases and V by 0 bases; bases with no gene match: 8. Germline CDR1 and CDR2: SGDLS and YYNGEE. The CDR3 loop is CASSVDSTGAGPLHF. DNA for the CDR3: TGTGCCAGCAGCGTAGATTCGACAGGGGCCGGACCCCTCCACTTT.

The rearrangement joins TRBV24-1 to TRBJ2-3, with 11 bases that match TRBD1. Per germline, CDR1 KGHDR and CDR2 SFDVKD. With V trimmed by 4 bases and J by 5 bases, 7 bases remained unmatched. The CDR3 consists of 16 residues. CDR3 in DNA: TGTGCCACCAGTGACCCGGGACAGGGGGTGAGAGATACGCAGTATTTT. It translates to CATSDPGQGVRDTQYF.

The chain couples TRBV27 to TRBJ2-7; 7 bases agree with TRBD1. Germline CDR1 and CDR2: MNHEY and SMNVEV (reference sequence). After removal of 6 bases from V and 3 bases from J, the junction contained 8 bases not matched to a gene. This CDR3 comprises 14 residues. CDR3 bases: TGTGCCAGCAGACTGACAGGGTCGGTCTACGAGCAGTACTTC. It specifies CASRLTGSVYEQYF.

This sequence joins TRBV2 and TRBJ1-1; no firm D call. Germline V gene lookup returns CDR1 SNHLY and CDR2 FYNNEI. Trimming shortened V by 10 bases and J by 5 bases, and 17 bases separated the two germline ends. The CDR3 is 13 residues long. The CDR3, as DNA: TGTGCCATCCCGAACTGGCGAGGGACTGAAGCTTTCTTT. It is translated as CAIPNWRGTEAFF.

The J gene is TRBJ1-4, the V gene TRBV10-3, with 10 bases matching TRBD1. Trimming cost V 3 bases and J 14 bases; bases outside gene matches: 3. The CDR3 has 12 residues. Per the germline V gene, CDR1 is ENHRY and CDR2 is SYGVKD. The CDR3 spells CAISDGTGVLFF. CDR3 nucleotides: TGTGCCATCAGTGATGGGACAGGGGTTCTGTTTTTT.

This clone was counted only a few times. This rearrangement joins TRBV6-1 to TRBJ2-2, with 13 nucleotides matching TRBD2. The J segment lost 4 bases and the V segment lost 4 bases, leaving 6 bases of the junction unmatched. Per the germline V gene, CDR1 is MNHNS and CDR2 is SASEGT. The CDR3 is 17 residues long. The CDR3 DNA follows: TGTGCCAGCAGTGTGGGGACTAGCGGGGTGTTCACCGGGGAGCTGTTTTTT. It yields the protein CASSVGTSGVFTGELFF.

The chain is built from TRBV5-8 and TRBJ2-4; 8 positions match TRBD1. V lost 2 bases and J lost 14; bases outside the gene matches: 6. There are 12 residues in the CDR3. Per germline, CDR1 SGHTS and CDR2 YDEGEE. DNA for the CDR3: TGTGCCAGCAGCTTTCAGGGGGCAATTAAGTACTTC. This gives the protein CASSFQGAIKYF. Using reference TRBV5-8 and TRBJ2-4 for the parts outside the CDR3, the full variable domain is EAGVTQSPTHLIKTRGQQATLRCSPISGHTSVYWYQQALGLGLQFLLWYDEGEERNRGNFPPRFSGRQFPNYSSELNVNALELEDSALYLCASSFQGAIKYFGAGTRLSVL.

J is TRBJ1-4 and V is TRBV11-2; TRBD1 matches at 8 bases. Germline lookup yields CDR1 SGHAT and CDR2 FQNNGV. V lost 5 bases, J lost 7 bases, and 3 bases stayed unmatched. The CDR3 totals 13 residues. The CDR3 region is CASSKGQGEKLFF. CDR3 bases: TGTGCCAGCAGCAAAGGACAGGGTGAAAAACTGTTTTTT.

CDR3 sequence (DNA): TGTGCCACCGGGGACAGGGTGAACACTGAAGCTTTCTTT. Translated: CATGDRVNTEAFF. The rearrangement uses TRBV10-3 and TRBJ1-1, with TRBD1 matching over 9 bases. This CDR3 contains 13 residues. CDR1 is ENHRY and CDR2 is SYGVKD in the germline V gene. Trimming cost V 10 bases and J 0 bases; bases outside gene matches: 3.

This chain links TRBV27 with TRBJ2-3; D may be TRBD2 (5 bases). The CDR3 covers 13 residues. V lost 4 bases and J 11 bases, leaving 16 bases between the germline ends. Germline V CDR1 and CDR2: MNHEY, SMNVEV (reference sequence). This chain's CDR3 is CASSSRPGSQQYF. DNA for the CDR3: TGTGCCAGCAGTTCCAGGCCGGGGTCTCAGCAGTATTTT.

This chain joins TRBV28 and TRBJ1-2; D is unclear. The CDR3 is 14 amino acids. Trimming took off 6 bases at V and 4 bases at J, with 15 bases between the two ends. The germline V gene encodes CDR1 MDHEN and CDR2 SYDVKM. CDR3 residues: CASRPPRVFYGYTF. CDR3 in DNA: TGTGCCAGCAGACCCCCTCGGGTCTTCTATGGCTACACCTTC.

The chain joins TRBV29-1 to TRBJ2-5; D is possibly TRBD2 (5 bases). Looked up from germline, CDR1 is SQVTM and CDR2 is ANQGSEA. Trimming took off 7 bases at V and 0 bases at J, with 12 bases between the two ends. The CDR3 is made up of 13 amino acids. CDR3 coding DNA: TGCAGCGCCCCCGGGGATAACCAAGAGACCCAGTACTTC. Translated: CSAPGDNQETQYF.

The chain has TRBV6-5 and TRBJ1-5; D is uncertain. CDR1 MNHEY and CDR2 SVGAGI come from the germline V gene. The ends were cut back, 7 bases at V and 6 bases at J, with 10 bases in the middle. The CDR3 runs 12 residues. CDR3 in amino acids: CASNYFGQPQHF. The DNA of the CDR3 is TGTGCCAGCAACTATTTTGGTCAGCCCCAGCATTTT.

CDR3 sequence (DNA): TGTGCCAGCAGCTTGACAGGGGGCAATGAGCAGTTCTTC. It is translated as CASSLTGGNEQFF. This chain joins TRBV5-4 and TRBJ2-1; TRBD1 aligns across 8 bases. The germline gives CDR1 SGHNT, CDR2 YYREEE (reference sequence). The junction had 0 bases not matched to a gene; V was cut back by 1 base and J by 6 bases. CDR3 length equals 13 residues.

CDR3 in amino acids: CASSLGQGPTEAFF. The CDR3 DNA reads as TGTGCCAGCAGCTTAGGCCAGGGTCCCACTGAAGCTTTCTTT. The chain combines TRBV11-1 with TRBJ1-1; the D gene is possibly TRBD1 (5 bases). The V gene's germline CDR1 is SGHAT and CDR2 FQDESV (reference sequence). V lost 1 base, J lost 4 bases, and 10 bases lay in between. CDR3 length: 14 residues.

The chain combines TRBV6-5 with TRBJ2-7; possibly TRBD2 for D (7 bases). CDR3 length: 13 amino acids. Germline V CDR1 and CDR2: MNHEY, SVGAGI. The germline V and J ends were trimmed by 0 bases and 7 bases, with 10 bases remaining between them. CDR3 DNA: TGTGCCAGCAGTTACTCGAGGGGGGGTGAGCAGTACTTC. Translating it yields CASSYSRGGEQYF.

CDR3 sequence: CASSVESGLTGELFF. For the CDR3, the DNA is TGTGCCAGCAGCGTAGAATCAGGGTTGACCGGGGAGCTGTTTTTT. The chain joins TRBV9 to TRBJ2-2; a possible D gene is TRBD1 (5 bases). Germline assignment: CDR1 SGDLS and CDR2 YYNGEE. Trimming removed 0 bases from V and 5 bases from J, with 11 bases in between. The CDR3 length is 15 residues.

CDR3 protein: CASSPGVQETQYF. The CDR3 DNA is TGTGCCAGCAGCCCAGGGGTTCAAGAGACCCAGTACTTC. The J gene is TRBJ2-5, the V gene TRBV3-1 (or the pseudogene TRBV3-2); a weak D match, TRBD1 (6 bases). CDR3 length: 13 amino acids. Germline V gives CDR1 LGHDT, CDR2 YNNKEL (reference sequence). The V end was cut by 4 bases, the J end by 2 bases, with 8 bases between.